This T cell receptor beta chain is from a study of CD8+CD57+ T cells in acquired aplastic anemia. This clonotype was seen only a few times. According to the study, genomic DNA was the template for TCR beta VDJ and CDR3 profiling. TCRdb recomputed calls from the reads with MiXCR, one row per CDR3 protein. This table holds 180,000 or so distinct CDR3 sequences, 45% to 50% found once. The CDR3 contains 16 residues. After removal of 4 bases from V and 0 bases from J, the junction contained 7 bases not matched to a gene. Germline assignment: CDR1 SQVTM and CDR2 ANQGSEA. What was sequenced was sorted CD4+, CD8+, or CD8+CD57+ T cells (not recorded which) from PBMCs. The chain employs TRBV29-1 and TRBJ1-2, with TRBD1 matching 11 bases. The sequence was obtained from a human donor in good health. The CDR3 bases are TGCAGCGTTGGGGACAGGGGGAGGATAGCTAACTATGGCTACACCTTC. Its protein product is CSVGDRGRIANYGYTF. The full variable domain, rest sourced from reference TRBV29-1 and TRBJ1-2, is SAVISQKPSRDICQRGTSLTIQCQVDSQVTMMFWYRQQPGQSLTLIATANQGSEATYESGFVIDKFPISRPNLTFSTLTVSNMSPEDSSIYLCSVGDRGRIANYGYTFGSGTRLTVV.